Following are 3 T cell receptor beta chains from one sample sequenced in a study of T cell repertoires and HLA-DP antigens. The assay was immunoSEQ multiplex PCR, and TCRdb's table has in-frame clones only and misses some. The table shows 65,000 to 90,000 clones, with around 77% occurring only once. The antigens for these receptors are not known. The sequenced material came from CD4+ T cells from PBMCs. The receptor source for this set is a man between 60 and 75 years old in good health and CMV-seronegative.

The genes are TRBV6-6 and TRBJ1-1; D gene uncertain. Germline V lookup: CDR1 MNHNY, CDR2 SVGAGI (reference sequence). Trimming took 10 bases from V and 1 from J, leaving 13 bases between them. The CDR3 has 13 residues. This CDR3 reads CAILGSENTEAFF. The CDR3 DNA sequence: TGTGCCATCCTAGGATCAGAGAACACTGAAGCTTTCTTT.

Only a few counts were recorded for this clone. V gene TRBV19 combines with J gene TRBJ2-3; the D gene is possibly TRBD1 (5 bases). Deletions cut 5 bases from V and 1 base from J, with 10 bases between. The CDR3 spans 14 residues. Germline values: CDR1 LNHDA, CDR2 SQIVND (reference sequence). For the CDR3, the DNA is TGTGCCAGTAGTGCTATACAGGGCACAGATACGCAGTATTTT. Amino acids: CASSAIQGTDTQYF.

The V and J genes are TRBV5-4 and TRBJ2-5; 7 bases line up with TRBD1. The CDR3 totals 13 residues. The V gene end was trimmed by 4 bases and the J gene end by 5 bases; junction bases not matched to a gene: 5. Germline V gene sequence: CDR1 SGHNT, CDR2 YYREEE (reference sequence). The DNA for the CDR3 is TGTGCCAGCAGCCTAGACAGGGCGGAGACCCAGTACTTC. Translation gives CASSLDRAETQYF. Complete variable domain (other parts from reference TRBV5-4 and TRBJ2-5): ETGVTQSPTHLIKTRGQQVTLRCSSQSGHNTVSWYQQALGQGPQFIFQYYREEENGRGNFPPRFSGLQFPNYSSELNVNALELDDSALYLCASSLDRAETQYFGPGTRLLVL.